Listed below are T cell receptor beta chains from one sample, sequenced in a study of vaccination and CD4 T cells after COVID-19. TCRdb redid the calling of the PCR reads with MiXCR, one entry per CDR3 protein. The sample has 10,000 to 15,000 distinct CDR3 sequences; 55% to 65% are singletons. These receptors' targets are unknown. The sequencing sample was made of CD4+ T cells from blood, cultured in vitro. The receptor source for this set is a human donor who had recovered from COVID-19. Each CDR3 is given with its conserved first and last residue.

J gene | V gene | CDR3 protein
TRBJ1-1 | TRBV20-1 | CSAREGGRRNTEAFF
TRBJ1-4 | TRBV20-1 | CSVTKGAEKLFF
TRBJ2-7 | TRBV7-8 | CASSLVVIQGSGVYEQYF
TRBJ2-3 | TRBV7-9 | CASSDRGTDTQYF
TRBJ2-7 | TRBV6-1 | CASTPGDTTWQYF
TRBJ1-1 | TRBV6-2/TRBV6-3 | CASSAGRNTEAFF
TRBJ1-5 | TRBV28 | CASSSPRGPNQPQHF
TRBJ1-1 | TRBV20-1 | CSARIVRQAFF
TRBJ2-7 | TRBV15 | CATSRGAGVYEQYF
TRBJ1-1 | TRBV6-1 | CASSELTSASTEAFF
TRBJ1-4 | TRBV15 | CATRLGGDTKLFF
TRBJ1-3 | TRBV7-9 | CASSLIGGNTIYF
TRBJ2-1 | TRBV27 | CASSPLGTSGGASYNEQFF
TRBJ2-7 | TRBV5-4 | CASTRLGQRGSEQYF
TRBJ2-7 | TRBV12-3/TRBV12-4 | CASSLAGESYEQYF
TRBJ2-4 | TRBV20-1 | CSARDSTGPGTIQYF
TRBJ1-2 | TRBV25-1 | CASSPPGTGKGYTF
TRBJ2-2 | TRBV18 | CASSPGSSNTGELFF
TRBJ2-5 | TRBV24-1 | CATSDPRGRGETQYF
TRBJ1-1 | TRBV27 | CASSRPGTGNTEAFF
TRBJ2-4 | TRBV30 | CAWSAGRLAKNIQYF
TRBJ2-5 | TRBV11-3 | CASSRVAGGLETQYF
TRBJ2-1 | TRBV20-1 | CSARDTFSDEWPYNEQFF
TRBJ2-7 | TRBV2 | CASSVRQGGAYEQYF
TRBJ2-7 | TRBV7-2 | CASSFSRGYEQYF
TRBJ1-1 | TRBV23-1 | CASSQSGGEDTEAFF
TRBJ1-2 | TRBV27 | CASSLPGRSTLNYGYTF
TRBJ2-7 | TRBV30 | CAWSAGRGYEQYF
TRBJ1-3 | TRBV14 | CASSQDQGASGNTIYF
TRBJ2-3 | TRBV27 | CASSYLAGGTDTQYF
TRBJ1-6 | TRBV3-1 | CASSRIAGTVLHF
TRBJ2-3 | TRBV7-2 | CASSLQGGRVTDTQYF
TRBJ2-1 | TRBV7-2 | CASRNTGSGEQFF
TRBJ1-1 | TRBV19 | CASSPQEKPWAHTEAFF
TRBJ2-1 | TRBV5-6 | CASSLDFINEQFF
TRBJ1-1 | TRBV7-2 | CASSLGMAPFEAFF
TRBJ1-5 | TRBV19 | CGTGGALSQPQHF
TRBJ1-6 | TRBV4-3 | CASSQDISGQGSYNSPLHF
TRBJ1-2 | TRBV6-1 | CASTPARGGYTF
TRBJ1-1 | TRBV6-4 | CASSEGTEAFF
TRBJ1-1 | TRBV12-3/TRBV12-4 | CASSFPQGLKNTEAFF
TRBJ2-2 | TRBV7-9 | CASSATRQGLVTGELFF
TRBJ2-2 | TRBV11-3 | CASSLGPSTGELFF
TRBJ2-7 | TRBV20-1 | CSAAGQTYEQYF
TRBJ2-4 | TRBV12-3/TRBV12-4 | CASSLRQGNIQYF
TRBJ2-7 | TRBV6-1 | CASSEKPALGDRGSGEQYF
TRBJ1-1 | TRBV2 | CASSEALGGIGAFF
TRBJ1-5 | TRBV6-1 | CASSSRQGRGGQPQHF
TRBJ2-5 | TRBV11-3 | CASSSTSGGASETQYF
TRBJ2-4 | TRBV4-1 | CASRYAPDGFPLAKNIQYF
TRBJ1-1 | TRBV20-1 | CSASGRDTEAFF
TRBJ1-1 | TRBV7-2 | CASSPAARQPEAFF
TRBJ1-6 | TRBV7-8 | CASSHGRDNSPLHF
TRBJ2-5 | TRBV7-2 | CASSLGAASGQETQYF
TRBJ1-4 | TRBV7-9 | CASSPGGGGQKLFF